The 5 T cell receptor beta chains listed next were all sequenced from one sample in a study of blood T cell repertoires in COVID-19. Profiling relied on immunoSEQ multiplex PCR, and the TCRdb table lists in-frame clones only, not all of them. The data show 150,000 to 200,000 clones, 86% seen once. The sequencing sample was made of peripheral blood. The receptors shown here come from a woman in her 70s with acute or convalescent COVID-19.

The V gene is TRBV6-6, the J gene TRBJ1-4, with D maybe TRBD1 (6 bases). Trimming shortened V by 6 bases and J by 5 bases, and 16 bases separated the two germline ends. The CDR3 loop spans 15 amino acids. CDR1 MNHNY and CDR2 SVGAGI come from the germline V gene (reference sequence). The CDR3 here is CASRHIRDINEKLFF. The DNA of the CDR3 is TGTGCCAGCAGACATATCCGGGACATCAATGAAAAACTGTTTTTT.

This chain connects TRBV19 to TRBJ1-2; the match to TRBD1 covers 7 bases. The CDR3 spans 15 residues. V lost 6 bases and J lost 2; bases outside the gene matches: 9. In germline, CDR1 is LNHDA, CDR2 SQIVND (reference sequence). The CDR3 DNA reads TGTGCCAGTAGACAAAAGGGGGGACAGAACTATGGCTACACCTTC. Encoded protein: CASRQKGGQNYGYTF.

The V gene is TRBV11-2, the J gene TRBJ2-7; 10 positions agree with TRBD1. The CDR3 consists of 13 residues. The germline gives CDR1 SGHAT, CDR2 FQNNGV. The J segment lost 5 bases and the V segment lost 7 bases, leaving 5 bases of the junction unmatched. The CDR3 DNA reads TGTGCCAGCACCCGGGACAGGGGCGACGAGCAGTACTTC. Its translation: CASTRDRGDEQYF.

CDR3 residues: CASSPDRQTYEQYF. The CDR3 DNA reads as TGCGCCAGCAGCCCAGACAGGCAAACCTACGAGCAGTACTTC. The chain recombines TRBV10-2 with TRBJ2-7; a possible D gene is TRBD1 (6 bases). The V end lost 6 bases, the J end lost 2 bases, and 14 bases lay between the germline ends. Looked up from germline, CDR1 is WSHSY and CDR2 is SAAADI. The CDR3 has 14 amino acids.

This clone turned up a few times. The rearrangement uses TRBV10-2 and TRBJ2-1; no definite D call. The CDR3 runs 14 residues. The germline V and J ends were trimmed by 0 bases and 6 bases, with 9 bases remaining between them. Germline V gene sequence: CDR1 WSHSY, CDR2 SAAADI. CDR3 loop: CASSESVGSNEQFF. The CDR3 DNA sequence: TGCGCCAGCAGTGAGTCGGTCGGGTCCAATGAGCAGTTCTTC.